Presented here are 24 T cell receptor beta chains from one specimen sequenced in a study of T cells in Graves' hyperthyroidism and ophthalmopathy. Amplified regions were TCR beta CDR3 sequences from RNA transcripts. TCR CDR3 regions were first amplified by RT-PCR with HTBI primers. TCRdb recomputed calls from the multiplex PCR reads with MiXCR, one row per CDR3 protein. The sample includes about 640,000 distinct CDR3 sequences, less than 25% of them seen just once. Material: blood. The receptors were sampled from a man under 40 with Graves' ophthalmopathy.

The chain uses TRBV5-6 and TRBJ2-1; 13 bases are shared with TRBD2. The CDR3 spans 16 residues. Looked up from germline, CDR1 is SGHDT and CDR2 is YYEEEE. V was pared by 4 bases and J by 6 bases, with 7 bases of the junction left unmatched. The CDR3 DNA sequence: TGTGCCAGCAGCACACGACTAGCGGGAGGTCCCAATGAGCAGTTCTTC. Translated, it gives CASSTRLAGGPNEQFF.

Comments on this clonotype: One base away lies a much larger clone, so this may be a sequencing read error. This chain joins TRBV7-9 and TRBJ2-3; 7 bases fit TRBD2. The germline gives CDR1 SEHNR, CDR2 FQNEAQ (reference sequence). This CDR3 has 15 residues. The CDR3 reads CAGSFAAGDSDTQYF. The CDR3 coding sequence is TGTGCCGGCAGCTTCGCGGCGGGAGATTCAGATACGCAGTATTTT.

This clonotype turned up a few times. The J gene is TRBJ2-5, the V gene TRBV6-5; a possible D gene is TRBD1 (6 bases). This CDR3 is 15 amino acids long. Per the germline V gene, CDR1 is MNHEY and CDR2 is SVGAGI. The V and J ends lost 1 base and 4 bases respectively, with 13 bases between them. The CDR3 loop is CASSYFGTLVETQYF. In DNA, the CDR3 is TGTGCCAGCAGTTACTTTGGGACACTGGTAGAGACCCAGTACTTC.

The chain couples TRBV20-1 to TRBJ2-1; a possible D gene is TRBD1 (6 bases). Trimming cost V 2 bases and J 7 bases, with 9 bases left between them. The CDR3 totals 12 residues. Per germline, CDR1 DFQATT and CDR2 SNEGSKA (reference sequence). CDR3 nucleotides: TGCAGTGCTAGAACAGGGTTTAATGAGCAGTTCTTC. Residues: CSARTGFNEQFF.

This clonotype showed up just a few times. The chain has TRBV20-1 and TRBJ2-7; 7 nucleotides align to TRBD2. CDR1 is DFQATT and CDR2 is SNEGSKA in the germline V gene (reference sequence). Trimming at V came to 1 base and at J to 2 bases, leaving 8 bases not matched to a gene. This CDR3 spans 15 amino acids. The CDR3 loop reads CSARGSSGNPYEQYF. The CDR3 DNA reads as TGCAGTGCTAGAGGATCTAGCGGAAATCCCTACGAGCAGTACTTC.

This clonotype was detected a few times. V gene TRBV4-1 combines with J gene TRBJ1-4; TRBD1 might be the D (5 bases). Germline V lookup: CDR1 MGHRA, CDR2 YSYEKL. Trimming cost V 1 base and J 7 bases, with 13 bases left between them. There are 15 residues in the CDR3. CDR3 in DNA: TGCGCCAGCAGCCAAGTGCAGGGTCAAGGTGAAAAACTGTTTTTT. It yields the protein CASSQVQGQGEKLFF.

This clonotype was seen ten or more times. The chain couples TRBV7-9 to TRBJ2-3; 7 nucleotides align to TRBD1. CDR1 and CDR2 (germline): SEHNR, FQNEAQ (reference sequence). CDR3 length: 15 amino acids. With V trimmed by 7 bases and J by 3 bases, 10 bases remained unmatched. This CDR3 reads CASNDRAGFTDTQYF. The DNA of the CDR3 is TGTGCCAGCAACGACAGGGCCGGATTTACAGATACGCAGTATTTT.

The J gene is TRBJ2-7, the V gene TRBV30, with D possibly TRBD1 on 6 matching bases. Germline CDR1 reads GTSNPN; CDR2 reads SVGIG (reference sequence). V lost 2 bases to trimming and J lost 3 bases, with 14 bases between them. This CDR3 spans 14 amino acids. DNA for the CDR3: TGTGCCTGGAGTCCGGGCAGGGGAGTCTACGAGCAGTACTTC. It specifies CAWSPGRGVYEQYF.

The table lists this clonotype with many counts. V gene TRBV7-8 combines with J gene TRBJ2-1, with TRBD1 as a possible D gene (6 bases). CDR3 length: 17 residues. The germline CDR1 and CDR2 sequences are SGHVS and FQNEAQ. V was cut by 0 bases and J by 0 bases, with 12 bases left in between. The CDR3 loop is CASSLATGSSSYNEQFF. CDR3 nucleotides: TGTGCCAGCAGCTTAGCAACAGGGTCTAGCTCCTACAATGAGCAGTTCTTC.

This clonotype was detected only a few times. The rearrangement uses TRBV10-3 and TRBJ2-6; 10 bases fit TRBD1. The CDR3 covers 16 residues. With V trimmed by 6 bases and J by 0 bases, 2 bases remained unmatched. Germline V gene data show CDR1 as ENHRY and CDR2 as SYGVKD. This CDR3 is CAIRGTGVSGANVLTF. CDR3 nucleotide sequence: TGTGCCATCAGGGGGACAGGGGTCTCTGGGGCCAACGTCCTGACTTTC.

This clonotype occurred a few times. The chain carries TRBV15 and TRBJ1-2; D is unresolved. The CDR3 spans 13 residues. Per the germline V gene, CDR1 is LNHNV and CDR2 is YYDKDF (reference sequence). The V and J ends lost 1 base and 0 bases respectively, with 3 bases between them. The CDR3 protein is CATSRGANYGYTF. CDR3 bases: TGTGCCACCAGCAGAGGAGCTAACTATGGCTACACCTTC.

The chain employs TRBV6-1 and TRBJ2-7, with D unclear. Trimming cost V 6 bases and J 0 bases, with 9 bases left between them. The CDR3 covers 13 residues. The V gene's germline CDR1 is MNHNS and CDR2 SASEGT. This CDR3 reads CASRAVSSYEQYF. The CDR3 nucleotides read TGTGCCAGCAGGGCAGTAAGCTCCTACGAGCAGTACTTC.

The genes are TRBV20-1 and TRBJ2-1, with 8 bases identical to TRBD2. Germline V gives CDR1 DFQATT, CDR2 SNEGSKA (reference sequence). CDR3 length: 15 amino acids. The CDR3 DNA reads TGCAGCGCAACAAAAGCGGGAGCTTCCTACAATGAGCAGTTCTTC. Translating gives CSATKAGASYNEQFF.

This chain joins TRBV19 and TRBJ2-2, with 10 bases lining up with TRBD1. The CDR3 length is 16 residues. Germline values: CDR1 LNHDA, CDR2 SQIVND (reference sequence). Trimming took 5 bases from V and 4 from J; bases not matched to a gene: 7. For the CDR3, the DNA is TGTGCCAGTAGTCCCGGGACAGGGGCCTCCACCGGGGAGCTGTTTTTT. It translates to CASSPGTGASTGELFF.

This clonotype has a count of ten or more. This rearrangement joins TRBV6-1 to TRBJ2-7, with TRBD2 matching over 13 bases. The CDR3 is 15 residues long. V lost 5 bases and J lost 3; bases outside the gene matches: 4. The germline gives CDR1 MNHNS, CDR2 SASEGT. The CDR3 sequence is CASSSGTSGNYEQYF. In DNA form, the CDR3 reads TGTGCCAGCAGTAGTGGGACTAGCGGGAACTACGAGCAGTACTTC.

A few counts support this clonotype. This chain uses TRBV7-2 with TRBJ1-4; D may be TRBD1 (5 bases). V was trimmed by 5 bases and J by 0 bases, leaving 10 bases between them. The germline CDR1 and CDR2 sequences are SGHTA and FQGNSA. The length of the CDR3 is 15 residues. The CDR3 sequence is CASSVGGTTNEKLFF. The CDR3 nucleotides are TGTGCCAGCAGCGTTGGGGGAACAACTAATGAAAAACTGTTTTTT.

This clonotype was recorded a few times. This rearrangement joins TRBV3-2 to TRBJ2-7; the table's TRBD1 call for D was not verified on the DNA. TRBV3-2 is a recognized pseudogene. CDR3 length: 16 amino acids. The CDR3 region is CASSHQPGDEGDEQYF. In nucleotides, the CDR3 is TGTGCCAGCAGCCACCAACCAGGGGACGAAGGAGACGAGCAGTACTTC.

J is TRBJ1-1 and V is TRBV28, with TRBD1 as a possible D gene (5 bases). Germline V lookup: CDR1 MDHEN, CDR2 SYDVKM. V was cut by 6 bases and J by 5 bases, with 16 bases left in between. The CDR3 spans 14 residues. The CDR3 sequence is CASSIDGAGTEAFF. CDR3 in DNA: TGTGCCAGCAGCATCGACGGGGCAGGGACTGAAGCTTTCTTT. Together with reference TRBV28 and TRBJ1-1, the CDR3 gives the full variable domain: DVKVTQSSRYLVKRTGEKVFLECVQDMDHENMFWYRQDPGLGLRLIYFSYDVKMKEKGDIPEGYSVSREKKERFSLILESASTNQTSMYLCASSIDGAGTEAFFGQGTRLTVV.

The J gene is TRBJ2-5, the V gene TRBV30, with 10 bases that match TRBD2. CDR1 GTSNPN and CDR2 SVGIG come from the germline V gene (reference sequence). The trim removed 4 bases at V and 5 bases at J, leaving 13 bases unmatched. The CDR3 loop spans 16 amino acids. The CDR3 DNA reads TGTGCCTGGACCCCCCGGAGGAGCGGGAGGGCCGAGACCCAGTACTTC. Residues: CAWTPRRSGRAETQYF.

This clonotype was counted only a few times. The CDR3 DNA sequence: TGTGCCAGCAGCTTAGCGCAAGACAGTGGAAACACCATATATTTT. It specifies CASSLAQDSGNTIYF. The J gene is TRBJ1-3, the V gene TRBV7-2, with D possibly being TRBD1 (5 bases). The CDR3 is made up of 15 amino acids. Germline CDR1 reads SGHTA; CDR2 reads FQGNSA. V was pared by 0 bases and J by 3 bases, with 9 bases between.

The chain has TRBV5-1 and TRBJ2-3; 9 bases are shared with TRBD2. CDR1 SGHRS and CDR2 YFSETQ come from the germline V gene. This CDR3 is built from 15 residues. J was trimmed by 0 bases and V by 1 base; bases with no gene match: 0. The CDR3: CASSLSGRSTDTQYF. The CDR3 nucleotides read TGCGCCAGCAGCTTGAGCGGGAGGAGCACAGATACGCAGTATTTT. Together with reference TRBV5-1 and TRBJ2-3, the CDR3 gives the full variable domain: KAGVTQTPRYLIKTRGQQVTLSCSPISGHRSVSWYQQTPGQGLQFLFEYFSETQRNKGNFPGRFSGRQFSNSRSEMNVSTLELGDSALYLCASSLSGRSTDTQYFGPGTRLTVL.

The count of this clonotype is one. The J gene is TRBJ1-4, the V gene TRBV7-2, with unresolved D. Trimming removed 2 bases at V and 4 bases at J, with 11 bases between. The length of the CDR3 is 15 residues. The germline V gene has CDR1 SGHTA and CDR2 FQGNSA. CDR3 sequence: CASSLSAGSNEKLFF. In DNA form, the CDR3 reads TGTGCCAGCAGCTTAAGTGCTGGCAGTAATGAAAAACTGTTTTTT.

The V gene is TRBV10-1, the J gene TRBJ1-1; no firm D call. V was cut by 6 bases and J by 4 bases, with 12 bases left in between. Germline CDR1 WNHNN, CDR2 SYGVQD (reference sequence). The CDR3 contains 13 residues. CDR3 sequence: CASRPGVGTEAFF. The CDR3 DNA sequence: TGCGCCAGCAGACCAGGTGTGGGCACTGAAGCTTTCTTT.

At least ten counts were recorded for this clonotype. The chain is built from TRBV18 and TRBJ2-1; D gene ambiguous. V was clipped by 1 base and J by 4 bases, with 8 bases between them. CDR1 and CDR2 (germline): KGHSH, LQKENI. The CDR3 covers 14 residues. This CDR3 reads CASSPLPQYNEQFF. The CDR3 nucleotides read TGTGCCAGCTCACCACTGCCACAGTACAATGAGCAGTTCTTC.